The entry below describes one TCR beta chain. The data were produced by immunoSEQ multiplex PCR, yet TCRdb's version contains in-frame clones alone and is incomplete. The table has roughly 16,000 clones, about 81% seen once. This specimen comes from a study of blood T cell repertoires in COVID-19. V shed 4 bases, J shed 6 bases, and the junction held 6 bases outside the gene matches. The CDR3 runs 15 residues. Per germline, CDR1 KGHSH and CDR2 LQKENI. The TCR sequence derives from a man in his 60s with acute or convalescent COVID-19. The sample taken for sequencing was peripheral blood. The gene calls are TRBV18 and TRBJ1-6; 7 nucleotides align to TRBD1. The CDR3 bases are TGTGCCAGCTCACTGGGACAGAACCTTAATTCACCCCTCCACTTT. It is translated as CASSLGQNLNSPLHF.